This T cell receptor beta chain was sequenced in a study of T-cell memory formation after mild COVID-19. Study results and caveats: Second-wave clones peaking on day 37 lacked confirmed SARS-CoV-2 specificity.

Details on this clonotype: Antigen: not known.

Germline V CDR1 and CDR2: SGDLS, YYNGEE. This CDR3 has 20 residues. Trimming cost V 0 bases and J 9 bases; bases outside gene matches: 24. TCRdb called the 5' RACE reads again in MiXCR, with one record for every CDR3 protein. This table has 50,000 or so distinct CDR3 sequences, about 28% appearing once. The chain carries TRBV9 and TRBJ2-4, with 7 nucleotides matching TRBD1. This sequence was found in a man younger than 30 who had mild COVID-19 (a few samples of this study predate the infection). Cell type and time point are not known. Sequences were obtained from PBMCs or a T cell subset sorted from them (not recorded which). The CDR3 loop reads CASSVASPHYIGTAVSIQYF. CDR3 sequence (DNA): TGTGCCAGCAGCGTAGCATCACCGCACTACATTGGGACAGCCGTGAGCATTCAGTACTTC. Combining the CDR3 with reference TRBV9 and TRBJ2-4 gives the whole variable domain DSGVTQTPKHLITATGQRVTLRCSPRSGDLSVYWYQQSLDQGLQFLIQYYNGEERAKGNILERFSAQQFPDLHSELNLSSLELGDSALYFCASSVASPHYIGTAVSIQYFGAGTRLSVL.